This TCR beta chain stems from a study of CD4 T cells in relation to SARS-CoV-2 and coronaviruses. Across the study: Patient ages ranged from roughly 20 to 75, median 38.

This table comes from immunoSEQ multiplex PCR, and its TCRdb copy is limited to in-frame clones, with some not included. The sample shows 35,000 to 40,000 clones, more than 65% of them seen only once. The V gene end was trimmed by 4 bases and the J gene end by 1 base; junction bases not matched to a gene: 3. Germline loops: CDR1 SGHTA, CDR2 FQGNSA. CDR3 size: 14 residues. Regarding this clone: Its antigen remains unidentified.

Notes on the study in general: Memory recall responses, not primary responses primed in culture, are what the assay detects.

The J gene is TRBJ2-5, the V gene TRBV7-2; 7 positions agree with TRBD1. The source material was naive CD4+ T cells from PBMCs, cultured in vitro. Subset reported: naive CD4+ T cells isolated by negative enrichment. The sequence was obtained from an adult with COVID-19. CDR3 residues: CASSSGTVQETQYF. Written as DNA, the CDR3 is TGTGCCAGCAGCTCAGGGACAGTCCAAGAGACCCAGTACTTC.